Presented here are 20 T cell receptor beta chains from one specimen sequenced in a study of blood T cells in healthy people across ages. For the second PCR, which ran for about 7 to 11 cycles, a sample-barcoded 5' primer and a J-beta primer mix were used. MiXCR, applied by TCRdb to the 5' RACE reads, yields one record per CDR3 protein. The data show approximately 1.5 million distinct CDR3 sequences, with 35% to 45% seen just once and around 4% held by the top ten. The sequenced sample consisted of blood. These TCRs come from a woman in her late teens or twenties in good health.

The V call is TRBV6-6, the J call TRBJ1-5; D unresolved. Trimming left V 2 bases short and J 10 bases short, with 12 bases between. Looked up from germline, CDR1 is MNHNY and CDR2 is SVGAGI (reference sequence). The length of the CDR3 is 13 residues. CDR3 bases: TGTGCCAGCAGTTACCGGGGTCAATCACCCCAGCATTTT. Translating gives CASSYRGQSPQHF.

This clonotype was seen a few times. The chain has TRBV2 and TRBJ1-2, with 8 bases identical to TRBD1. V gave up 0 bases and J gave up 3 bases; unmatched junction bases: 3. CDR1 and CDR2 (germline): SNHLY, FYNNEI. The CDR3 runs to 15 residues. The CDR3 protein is CASSEARGLYYGYTF. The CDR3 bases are TGTGCCAGCAGTGAAGCCAGGGGGCTGTACTATGGCTACACCTTC.

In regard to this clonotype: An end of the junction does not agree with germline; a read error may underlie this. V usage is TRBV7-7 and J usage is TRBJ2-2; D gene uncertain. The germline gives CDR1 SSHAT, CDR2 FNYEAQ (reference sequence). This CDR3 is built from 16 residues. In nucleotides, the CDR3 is TGTGCTAGCAGCTCGACTGCTACCGCGAACACCGGGGAGCTGTTTTTT. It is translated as CASSSTATANTGELFF.

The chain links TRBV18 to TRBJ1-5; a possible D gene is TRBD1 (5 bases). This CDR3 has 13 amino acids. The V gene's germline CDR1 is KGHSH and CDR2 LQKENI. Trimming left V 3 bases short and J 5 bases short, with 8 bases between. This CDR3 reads CASSPSGHQPQHF. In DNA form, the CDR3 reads TGTGCCAGCTCACCTTCGGGGCATCAGCCCCAGCATTTT.

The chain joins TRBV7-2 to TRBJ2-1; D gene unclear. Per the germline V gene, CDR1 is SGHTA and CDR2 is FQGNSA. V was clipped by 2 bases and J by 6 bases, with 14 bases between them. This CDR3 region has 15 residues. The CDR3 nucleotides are TGTGCCAGCAGCTTATTTCCGTTTGGAAGCAATGAGCAGTTCTTC. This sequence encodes CASSLFPFGSNEQFF.

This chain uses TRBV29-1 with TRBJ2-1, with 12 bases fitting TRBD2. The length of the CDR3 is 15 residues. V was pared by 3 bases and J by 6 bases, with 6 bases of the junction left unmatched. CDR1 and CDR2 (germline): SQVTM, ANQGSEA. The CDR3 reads CSVDRLAGDANEQFF. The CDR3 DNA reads TGCAGCGTTGATAGACTAGCGGGAGACGCCAATGAGCAGTTCTTC.

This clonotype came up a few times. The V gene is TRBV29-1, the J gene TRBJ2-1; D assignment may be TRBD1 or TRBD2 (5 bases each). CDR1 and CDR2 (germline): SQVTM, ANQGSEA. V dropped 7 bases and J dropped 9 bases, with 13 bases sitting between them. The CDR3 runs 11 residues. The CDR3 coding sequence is TGCAGCGCCGGGACCCCCGGTGAGCAGTTCTTC. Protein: CSAGTPGEQFF.

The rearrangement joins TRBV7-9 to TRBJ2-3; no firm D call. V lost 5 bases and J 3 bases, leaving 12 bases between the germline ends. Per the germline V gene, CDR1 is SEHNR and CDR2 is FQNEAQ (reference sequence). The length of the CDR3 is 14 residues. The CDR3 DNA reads TGTGCCAGCAGCCCTAAGGTTATGACAGATACGCAGTATTTT. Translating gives CASSPKVMTDTQYF.

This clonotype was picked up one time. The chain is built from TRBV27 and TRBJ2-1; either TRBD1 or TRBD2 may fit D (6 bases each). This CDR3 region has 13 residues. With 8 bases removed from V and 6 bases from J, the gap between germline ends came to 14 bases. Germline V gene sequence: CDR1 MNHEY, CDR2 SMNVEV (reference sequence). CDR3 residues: CASQQGLRNEQFF. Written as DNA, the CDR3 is TGTGCCAGCCAACAGGGACTTCGCAATGAGCAGTTCTTC.

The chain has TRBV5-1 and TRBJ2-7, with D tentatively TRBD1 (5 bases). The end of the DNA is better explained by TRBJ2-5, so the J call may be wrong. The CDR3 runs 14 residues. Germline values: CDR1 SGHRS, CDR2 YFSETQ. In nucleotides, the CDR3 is TGCGCCAGCAGCTTGGGGGGCGCGGCTGAGACCCAGTACTTC. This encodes CASSLGGAAETQYF.

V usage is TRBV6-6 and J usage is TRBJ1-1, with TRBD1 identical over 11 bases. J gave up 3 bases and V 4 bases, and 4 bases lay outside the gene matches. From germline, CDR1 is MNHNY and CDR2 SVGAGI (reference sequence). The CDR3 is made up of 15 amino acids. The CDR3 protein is CASSFRTGGYTEAFF. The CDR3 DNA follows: TGTGCCAGCAGTTTCCGGACAGGGGGCTACACTGAAGCTTTCTTT.

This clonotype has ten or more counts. The DNA of the CDR3 is TGCGCCAGCAGCCAAGGACCTACAGATACGCAGTATTTT. This encodes CASSQGPTDTQYF. The gene calls are TRBV5-1 and TRBJ2-3, with unresolved D. V was trimmed by 4 bases and J by 3 bases, leaving 9 bases between them. The CDR3 is made up of 13 amino acids. In germline, CDR1 is SGHRS, CDR2 YFSETQ.

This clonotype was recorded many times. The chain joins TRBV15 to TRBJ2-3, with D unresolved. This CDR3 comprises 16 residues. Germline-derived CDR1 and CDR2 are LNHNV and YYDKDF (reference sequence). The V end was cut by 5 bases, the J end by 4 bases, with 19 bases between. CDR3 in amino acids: CATSSILALQADTQYF. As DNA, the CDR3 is TGTGCCACCAGCTCCATCCTGGCCTTACAAGCAGATACGCAGTATTTT.

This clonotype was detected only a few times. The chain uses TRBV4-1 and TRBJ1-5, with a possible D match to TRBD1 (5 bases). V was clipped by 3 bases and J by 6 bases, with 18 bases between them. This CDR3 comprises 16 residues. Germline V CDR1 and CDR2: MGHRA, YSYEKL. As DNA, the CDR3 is TGCGCCAGCAGCCATGGGGACGGCAGGCCTAGTCAGCCCCAGCATTTT. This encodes CASSHGDGRPSQPQHF.

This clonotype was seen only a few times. The CDR3 reads CASSLSGEGGTQYF. DNA for the CDR3: TGTGCCAGCAGTTTATCCGGGGAGGGGGGTACGCAGTATTTT. The gene calls are TRBV12-3 or TRBV12-4 and TRBJ2-3; D may be TRBD2 (7 bases). V lost 2 bases and J lost 8, with 14 bases in between. CDR3 size: 14 residues.

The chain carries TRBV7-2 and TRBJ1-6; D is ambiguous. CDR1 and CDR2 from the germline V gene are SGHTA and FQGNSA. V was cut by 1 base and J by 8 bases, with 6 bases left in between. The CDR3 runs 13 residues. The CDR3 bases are TGTGCCAGCAGCTTAGGCGCACATTCACCCCTCCACTTT. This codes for CASSLGAHSPLHF.

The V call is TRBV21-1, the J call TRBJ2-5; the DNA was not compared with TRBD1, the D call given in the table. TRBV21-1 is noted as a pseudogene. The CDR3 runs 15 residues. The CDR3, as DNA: TGTGCCAGCAGCAACCGGGACGGCAACCAAGAGACCCAGTACTTC. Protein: CASSNRDGNQETQYF.

CDR3 in amino acids: CASSYSYQGINQPQHF. The CDR3 nucleotides read TGTGCCAGCAGTTACTCGTATCAGGGGATAAATCAGCCCCAGCATTTT. V usage is TRBV6-5 and J usage is TRBJ1-5, with D possibly matching TRBD1 (6 bases). The CDR3 contains 16 residues. Germline CDR1 MNHEY, CDR2 SVGAGI. V dropped 0 bases and J dropped 4 bases, with 13 bases sitting between them.

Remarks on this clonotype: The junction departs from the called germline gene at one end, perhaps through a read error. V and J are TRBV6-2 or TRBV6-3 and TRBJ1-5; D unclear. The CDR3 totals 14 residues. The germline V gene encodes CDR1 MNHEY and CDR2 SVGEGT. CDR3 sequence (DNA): TGTGCCAGCAGTTACTTGGCGGGCAAGCAGCCCCAGCATTTT. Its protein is CASSYLAGKQPQHF.

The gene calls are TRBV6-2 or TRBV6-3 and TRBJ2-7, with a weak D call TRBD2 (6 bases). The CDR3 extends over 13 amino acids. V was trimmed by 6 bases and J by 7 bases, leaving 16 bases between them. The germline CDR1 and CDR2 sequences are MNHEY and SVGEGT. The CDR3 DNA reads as TGTGCCAGCAGATCCACTAGCTACAATGAGCAGTACTTC. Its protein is CASRSTSYNEQYF.